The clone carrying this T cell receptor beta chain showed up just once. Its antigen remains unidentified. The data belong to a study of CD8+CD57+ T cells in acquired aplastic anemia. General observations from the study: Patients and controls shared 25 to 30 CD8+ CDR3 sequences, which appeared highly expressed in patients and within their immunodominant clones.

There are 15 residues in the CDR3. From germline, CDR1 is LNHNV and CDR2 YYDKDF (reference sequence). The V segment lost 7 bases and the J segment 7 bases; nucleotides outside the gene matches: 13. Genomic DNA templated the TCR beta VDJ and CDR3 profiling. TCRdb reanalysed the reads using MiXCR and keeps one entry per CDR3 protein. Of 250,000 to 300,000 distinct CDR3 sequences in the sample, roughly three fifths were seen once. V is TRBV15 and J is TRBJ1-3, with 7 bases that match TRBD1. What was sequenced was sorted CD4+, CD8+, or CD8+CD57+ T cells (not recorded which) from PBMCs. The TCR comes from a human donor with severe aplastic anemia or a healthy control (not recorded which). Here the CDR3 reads CATTPGDRVGNTIYF. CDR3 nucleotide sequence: TGTGCCACCACACCGGGCGACAGGGTCGGGAACACCATATATTTT.